What follows is one TCR beta chain and its context. The antigen is undetermined. Germline loops: CDR1 ENHRY, CDR2 SYGVKD. Trimming left V 3 bases short and J 1 base short, with 9 bases between. The CDR3 spans 14 residues. Indicated time point: cycle 4 day 1 (C4D1), after six to seven weeks of nivolumab. Each and every patient relapsed after autologous stem cell transplantation, and patients got differing brentuximab vedotin exposure. Assay: immunoSEQ multiplex PCR; the TCRdb copy retains only in-frame clones and omits some. The table has about 9,700 clones, roughly 80% seen once. This sample is drawn from a study of PD-1 blockade in classical Hodgkin lymphoma. Whole-study context: The patients were dosed with nivolumab 3 mg/kg, infused intravenously every 2 weeks. General study results and limits: Newly diagnosed patients and complete responders had comparable diversity at baseline. Exclusion removed patients who began nivolumab under 1 year after ASCT. CD4+ TCR diversity rose significantly by C4D1, and CD8+ TCR diversity did not.

Source: peripheral blood mononuclear cells (PBMCs), taken before the fourth cycle of nivolumab. The source of this sequence is a human donor with classical Hodgkin lymphoma. The chain is built from TRBV10-3 and TRBJ1-1; D is perhaps TRBD1 (5 bases). In DNA form, the CDR3 reads TGTGCCATCAGTGATTCGACAGCGAACACTGAAGCTTTCTTT. Translation: CAISDSTANTEAFF.